The rows below give T cell receptor beta chains drawn from one sample of a study of blood T cell repertoires in COVID-19. Assay used: immunoSEQ multiplex PCR; TCRdb lists only in-frame clones, some missing. The sample shows under 350,000 clones, over 75% of them seen only once. Sequencing used peripheral blood. The receptors originated from a human donor in a cohort sampled during active COVID-19. Both conserved end residues are part of each CDR3. A D gene is named only where the DNA matches it firmly. Size tells how often a clone was seen (once, few, many) or the class of an expanded clone, and some rows leave it out.

D gene,clone size,V gene,J gene,CDR3 protein,CDR3 DNA
.,.,TRBV30,TRBJ2-1,CAWSEIEEQFF,TGTGCCTGGAGTGAGATCGAGGAGCAGTTCTTC
TRBD1,.,TRBV19,TRBJ1-4,CASRKQGALEKLFF,TGTGCCAGTAGGAAACAGGGGGCCCTCGAAAAACTGTTTTTT
.,.,TRBV19,TRBJ2-5,CASSVGPGQERTQYF,TGTGCCAGTAGTGTGGGGCCCGGACAAGAGCGGACCCAGTACTTC
TRBD1,.,TRBV24-1,TRBJ2-5,CATSDSTGGYQETQYF,TGTGCCACCAGTGATTCGACAGGGGGATACCAGGAGACCCAGTACTTC
.,few,TRBV6-2/TRBV6-3,TRBJ1-1,CASSYGGYTEAFF,TGTGCCAGCAGTTACGGCGGGTACACTGAAGCTTTCTTT
TRBD1,few,TRBV7-8,TRBJ2-2,CASSLAGTGITGELFF,TGTGCCAGCAGCTTAGCTGGGACAGGTATAACCGGGGAGCTGTTTTTT
TRBD1,.,TRBV11-1,TRBJ1-1,CASSGQGTGEAFF,TGTGCCAGCAGCGGACAGGGAACAGGTGAAGCTTTCTTT
TRBD1,.,TRBV30,TRBJ1-2,CAWSVGQHGYTF,TGTGCCTGGAGTGTGGGACAGCATGGCTACACCTTC
TRBD1,.,TRBV29-1,TRBJ1-2,CSGMTGGHGYTF,TGCAGCGGTATGACAGGGGGCCATGGCTACACCTTC
.,once,TRBV6-5,TRBJ2-6,CASSYTPQAGANVLTF,TGTGCCAGCAGTTACACCCCGCAGGCTGGGGCCAACGTCCTGACTTTC
.,.,TRBV19,TRBJ1-1,CASNDPRSHRGTEAFF,TGTGCCAGCAACGACCCACGGAGTCACCGGGGAACTGAAGCTTTCTTT
TRBD1,once,TRBV15,TRBJ1-4,CATSREFRDSLNEKLFF,TGTGCCACCAGCAGAGAGTTCCGGGACAGCCTAAATGAAAAACTGTTTTTT
.,once,TRBV6-5,TRBJ1-5,CASSRGMVQPQHF,TGTGCCAGCAGTCGGGGAATGGTTCAGCCCCAGCATTTT
.,few,TRBV7-8,TRBJ1-5,CASSFSRNENQPQHF,TGTGCCAGCAGCTTTTCCAGGAACGAAAATCAGCCCCAGCATTTT
.,once,TRBV6-5,TRBJ1-4,CASSRADEKLFF,TGTGCCAGCAGCAGGGCGGATGAAAAACTGTTTTTT
.,.,TRBV24-1,TRBJ1-2,CATSAGGHGYTF,TGTGCCACCAGTGCGGGGGGGCATGGCTACACCTTC
.,.,TRBV19,TRBJ2-2,CASSIGGVNTGELFF,TGTGCCAGTAGTATAGGGGGAGTGAACACCGGGGAGCTGTTTTTT
TRBD1,once,TRBV6-1,TRBJ1-2,CASSEEGAPNYGYTF,TGTGCCAGCAGTGAAGAGGGGGCGCCCAATTATGGCTACACCTTC
TRBD1,.,TRBV23-1,TRBJ1-1,CASSRAPKGGEGTEAFF,TGCGCCAGCAGTCGCGCCCCTAAAGGGGGCGAGGGGACTGAAGCTTTCTTT
TRBD2,.,TRBV5-1,TRBJ2-3,CASTFTSGGSTDTQYF,TGCGCCAGCACCTTCACTAGCGGGGGGTCCACAGATACGCAGTATTTT
TRBD1,.,TRBV19,TRBJ2-1,CASTPTTGQNEQFF,TGTGCCAGTACTCCCACAACGGGACAGAATGAGCAGTTCTTC
.,.,TRBV6-5,TRBJ1-2,CASAPARGFSHGYTF,TGTGCCAGCGCCCCCGCCAGGGGCTTTTCTCATGGCTACACCTTC
.,.,TRBV19,TRBJ2-1,CASERYNEQFF,TGTGCTTCCGAGCGATACAATGAGCAGTTCTTC
TRBD1,.,TRBV19,TRBJ1-2,CASVAKSGQGAGYGYTF,TGTGCCAGCGTAGCTAAATCGGGACAGGGGGCTGGATATGGCTACACCTTC
TRBD1,.,TRBV7-9,TRBJ2-7,CASSFRGPRSYEQYF,TGTGCCAGCAGCTTTAGGGGGCCACGTTCCTACGAGCAGTACTTC
TRBD2,.,TRBV5-1,TRBJ2-3,CASSLLAGGGADTQYF,TGCGCCAGCAGCTTATTAGCGGGGGGCGGGGCAGATACGCAGTATTTT
.,.,TRBV3-1/TRBV3-2,TRBJ1-1,CASNTRGTEAFF,TGTGCCAGCAATACAAGGGGGACTGAAGCTTTCTTT
.,.,TRBV5-1,TRBJ2-3,CASSFSIATDTQYF,TGCGCCAGCAGCTTTAGTATAGCCACAGATACGCAGTATTTT
.,.,TRBV18,TRBJ2-7,CASSPPQGNYEQYF,TGTGCCAGCTCACCACCACAGGGAAACTACGAGCAGTACTTC
.,.,TRBV6-5,TRBJ1-3,CATSSGSGNTIYF,TGTGCCACCTCGAGTGGCTCTGGAAACACCATATATTTT
.,.,TRBV19,TRBJ2-1,CASRPTGYGEQFF,TGTGCCAGTAGACCCACAGGGTATGGTGAGCAGTTCTTC
TRBD1,once,TRBV30,TRBJ1-5,CAWSRDSSNQPQHF,TGTGCCTGGAGTCGGGACAGTAGCAATCAGCCCCAGCATTTT
.,.,TRBV12-3/TRBV12-4,TRBJ1-2,CASRRTQGYGYTF,TGTGCCAGCAGGCGAACCCAGGGGTATGGCTACACCTTC
.,.,TRBV12-3/TRBV12-4,TRBJ2-7,CASSFLTTYEQYF,TGTGCCAGCAGTTTCCTGACTACCTACGAGCAGTACTTC
TRBD1,.,TRBV6-5,TRBJ1-5,CASNRDSHQPQHF,TGTGCCAGCAACCGGGACAGTCATCAGCCCCAGCATTTT
.,.,TRBV5-6,TRBJ2-7,CASSSKEDSYEQYF,TGTGCCAGCAGCTCCAAGGAGGACTCCTACGAGCAGTACTTC
.,few,TRBV7-2,TRBJ2-2,CASSLGGANTGELFF,TGTGCCAGCAGCTTAGGCGGCGCGAACACCGGGGAGCTGTTTTTT
.,.,TRBV24-1,TRBJ1-5,CATSDSRDTNQPQHF,TGTGCCACCAGTGATTCTCGGGACACCAATCAGCCCCAGCATTTT
TRBD1,once,TRBV30,TRBJ1-1,CAFWTGRNTEAFF,TGTGCCTTCTGGACAGGTCGGAACACTGAAGCTTTCTTT
TRBD2,once,TRBV30,TRBJ2-1,CAWNVGLAHNEQFF,TGTGCCTGGAACGTGGGACTAGCGCACAATGAGCAGTTCTTC
TRBD1,.,TRBV24-1,TRBJ1-2,CATSDAGTDYGYTF,TGTGCCACCAGTGATGCCGGGACAGACTATGGCTACACCTTC
.,.,TRBV18,TRBJ1-2,CASSQTPGQSGYGYTF,TGTGCCAGCTCACAAACGCCGGGACAATCAGGCTATGGCTACACCTTC
TRBD1,.,TRBV11-2,TRBJ1-5,CASSPRAGGRSNQPQHF,TGTGCCAGCAGCCCAAGGGCAGGGGGTAGGAGCAATCAGCCCCAGCATTTT
.,.,TRBV6-1,TRBJ1-2,CASSEQTGGSYGYTF,TGTGCCAGCAGTGAACAGACAGGAGGTAGCTATGGCTACACCTTC
TRBD1,.,TRBV18,TRBJ2-4,CASSPGQGNIQYF,TGTGCCAGCTCACCTGGACAGGGTAACATTCAGTACTTC